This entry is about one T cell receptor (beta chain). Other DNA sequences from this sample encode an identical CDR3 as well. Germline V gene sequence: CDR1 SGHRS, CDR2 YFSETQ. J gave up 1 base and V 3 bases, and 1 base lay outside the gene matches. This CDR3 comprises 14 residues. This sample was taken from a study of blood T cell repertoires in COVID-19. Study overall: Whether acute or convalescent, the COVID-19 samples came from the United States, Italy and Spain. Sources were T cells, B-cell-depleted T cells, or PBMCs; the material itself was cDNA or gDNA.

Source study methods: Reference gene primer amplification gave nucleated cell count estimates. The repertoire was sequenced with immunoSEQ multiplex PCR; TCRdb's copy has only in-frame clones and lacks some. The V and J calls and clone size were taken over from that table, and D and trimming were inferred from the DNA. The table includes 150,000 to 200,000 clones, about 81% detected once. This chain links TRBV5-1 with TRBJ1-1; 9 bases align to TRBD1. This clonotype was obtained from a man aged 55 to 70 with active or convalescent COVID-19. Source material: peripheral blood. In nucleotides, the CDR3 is TGCGCCAGCAGCTGGGGACAGGGGAACACTGAAGCTTTCTTT. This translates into CASSWGQGNTEAFF.